Many counts were recorded for the clone carrying this T cell receptor (beta chain). Antigen: not known. The source of the sample is a study of T cell repertoires in cytomegalovirus infection. Overall study results and limits: HLA-C-restricted CMV-specific TCR beta clonotypes prevailed in the ex vivo response.

TCRdb used MiXCR to reprocess the reads, holding one entry per CDR3 protein. This table holds approximately 280,000 distinct CDR3 sequences, 22% found once. The sequenced sample was cultured PBMCs, obtained from culture after CMV antigen stimulation. The TCR originated in a human donor in good health (CMV status not recorded). Some clones in this sample may be carry-over from other donors' samples.

The DNA for the CDR3 is TGTGCCAGCAGCTTTGGGAGACGGGACATTTACGAGCAGTACGTC. It yields the protein CASSFGRRDIYEQYV. This chain connects TRBV11-2 to TRBJ2-7; D is perhaps TRBD1 (6 bases). The germline V gene encodes CDR1 SGHAT and CDR2 FQNNGV. V was pared by 3 bases and J by 4 bases, with 16 bases between. This CDR3 is 15 amino acids long.